This TCR beta chain was found in a study of T cell changes during pregnancy in multiple sclerosis. The germline CDR1 and CDR2 sequences are KGHSH and LQKENI. The V end lost 3 bases, the J end lost 0 bases, and 11 bases lay between the germline ends. The CDR3 covers 15 residues. Assay: immunoSEQ multiplex PCR; the TCRdb copy retains only in-frame clones and omits some. Of some 40,000 clones listed, around 90% are singletons. The receptor comes from a female donor with multiple sclerosis, enrolled in a pregnancy study. The sequences come from CD4+ T cells from peripheral blood mononuclear cells, collected in the first trimester of pregnancy. The V call is TRBV18, the J call TRBJ1-1; maybe TRBD1 (6 bases). The CDR3 nucleotides are TGTGCCAGCTCACCCACAGGGAACATGAACACTGAAGCTTTCTTT. This encodes CASSPTGNMNTEAFF.